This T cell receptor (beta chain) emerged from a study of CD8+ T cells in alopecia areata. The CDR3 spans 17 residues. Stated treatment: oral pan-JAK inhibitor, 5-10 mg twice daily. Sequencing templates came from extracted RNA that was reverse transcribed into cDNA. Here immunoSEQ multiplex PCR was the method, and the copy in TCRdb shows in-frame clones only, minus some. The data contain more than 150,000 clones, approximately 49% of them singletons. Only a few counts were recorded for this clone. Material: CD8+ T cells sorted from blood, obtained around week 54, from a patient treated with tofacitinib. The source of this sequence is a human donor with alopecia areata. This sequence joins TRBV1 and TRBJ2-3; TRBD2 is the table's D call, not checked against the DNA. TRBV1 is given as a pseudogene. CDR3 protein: CTSSQENGLANRDTQYF. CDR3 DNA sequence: TGCACCAGCAGCCAAGAAAATGGGCTAGCGAACCGAGATACGCAGTATTTT.